The 5 T cell receptor beta chains reported below all come from one sample, sequenced in a study of patients and donors after allogeneic stem cell transplantation (dated by TCRdb to about 2020). Libraries came from RT-PCR. The run used a NextSeq 550. TCRdb reanalyzed the raw reads on its own, using fastp at Q25 for trimming and MiXCR for clone calling, and kept in-frame beta chains. Rows are combined by CDR3 protein, so each entry shows the most common genes and DNA. In this sample the table shows 900,000 to 1,000,000 distinct CDR3 sequences, around 17% of which occur a single time. Together, the top ten hold around 6% of the sample. Specimen: blood, either unsorted or a sorted T cell fraction (not recorded which). These receptors all stem from a human donor who was either an allogeneic HSCT recipient or a stem cell or donor lymphocyte infusion donor (not recorded which). It is not recorded whose cells these are; they may come from a transplant donor.

The chain employs TRBV18 and TRBJ2-7, with no clear D. The CDR3 is 15 amino acids. From germline, CDR1 is KGHSH and CDR2 LQKENI. The V and J ends lost 6 bases and 1 base respectively, with 16 bases between them. Here the CDR3 reads CASSRSQDLSYEQYF. The CDR3 nucleotides are TGTGCCAGCTCCCGAAGCCAGGACCTGTCCTACGAGCAGTACTTC.

Remarks on this clonotype: The junction does not match germline at one end; this may be a read error. This rearrangement joins TRBV7-7 to TRBJ2-7; 9 bases match TRBD2. The CDR3 extends over 15 amino acids. Germline CDR1 SSHAT, CDR2 FNYEAQ (reference sequence). Here the CDR3 DNA reads TGTGCTAGCAGCCCGTCGTCTAGCGGGGTTGGCGAGCAGTACTTC. It encodes CASSPSSSGVGEQYF.

The rearrangement uses TRBV19 and TRBJ1-5; maybe TRBD1 (6 bases). CDR3 size: 14 residues. V was trimmed by 2 bases and J by 2 bases, leaving 7 bases between them. The germline V gene has CDR1 LNHDA and CDR2 SQIVND (reference sequence). CDR3 sequence (DNA): TGTGCCAGTAGTATAAGGGGGGGCAATCAGCCCCAGCATTTT. Its protein is CASSIRGGNQPQHF.

The chain employs TRBV7-2 and TRBJ2-1, with 7 nucleotides matching TRBD1. The junction had 11 bases not matched to a gene; V was cut back by 5 bases and J by 4 bases. This CDR3 spans 16 amino acids. CDR1 and CDR2 (germline): SGHTA, FQGNSA. This CDR3 is CASSVEQGSKYNEQFF. CDR3 coding DNA: TGTGCCAGCAGCGTCGAACAGGGGTCCAAGTACAATGAGCAGTTCTTC.

This clonotype was found a few times. The gene calls are TRBV5-1 and TRBJ2-7; 13 positions match TRBD2. The J segment lost 3 bases and the V segment lost 1 base, leaving 7 bases of the junction unmatched. CDR1 and CDR2 (germline): SGHRS, YFSETQ. CDR3 size: 17 residues. The CDR3 DNA is TGCGCCAGCAGCTTGACTAGCGGGAGGGCCCCCCGCTACGAGCAGTACTTC. This translates into CASSLTSGRAPRYEQYF.